This passage covers 17 T cell receptor beta chains from one sample sequenced in a study of T cells in Graves' hyperthyroidism and ophthalmopathy (dated 2019 in TCRdb). The library was produced with multiplex PCR. Data came from an Illumina HiSeq 2000. The TCR beta CDR3 regions were amplified from the RNA transcripts. The first round of RT-PCR for the TCR CDR3 was performed with the HTBI primer set and the Qiagen OneStep RT-PCR kit. The public reads were quality trimmed at Q25 with fastp and then assembled into clones with MiXCR by TCRdb, keeping productive beta chains. CDR3 protein duplicates are merged, each entry listing the most common genes and DNA. For this sample there are roughly 550,000 distinct CDR3 sequences; 16% appear just once. The ten largest clones represent 25% to 30% of the sample. Sequences were obtained from blood. The receptors come from a young woman with Graves' ophthalmopathy.

The CDR3, as DNA: TGCGCCAGCAGCTTCACAGGGACTGGAAACACCATATATTTT. This encodes CASSFTGTGNTIYF. The chain carries TRBV5-1 and TRBJ1-3, with a tentative D call TRBD1 (6 bases). The germline V gene encodes CDR1 SGHRS and CDR2 YFSETQ. The CDR3 runs 14 residues. Trimming shortened V by 2 bases and J by 2 bases, and 8 bases separated the two germline ends.

CDR3 nucleotide sequence: TGTGCCAGCAGCTTGGGGCTCGATAGCAATCAGCCCCAGCATTTT. Encoded protein: CASSLGLDSNQPQHF. The rearrangement joins TRBV5-4 to TRBJ1-5; D is unresolved. Germline assignment: CDR1 SGHNT and CDR2 YYREEE (reference sequence). Trimming removed 0 bases from V and 0 bases from J, with 7 bases in between. This CDR3 region has 15 residues. Full variable domain (missing parts from reference TRBV5-4 and TRBJ1-5): ETGVTQSPTHLIKTRGQQVTLRCSSQSGHNTVSWYQQALGQGPQFIFQYYREEENGRGNFPPRFSGLQFPNYSSELNVNALELDDSALYLCASSLGLDSNQPQHFGDGTRLSIL.

This clonotype was seen more than once but under ten times. The chain carries TRBV4-3 and TRBJ1-5; D may be TRBD1 (5 bases). This CDR3 contains 17 residues. V lost 0 bases to trimming and J lost 1 base, with 13 bases between them. Germline V gene lookup returns CDR1 LGHNA and CDR2 YSLEER. The CDR3 DNA follows: TGCGCCAGCAGCCAAGAGGTTTACCGGGGGAGCAATCAGCCCCAGCATTTT. Translation: CASSQEVYRGSNQPQHF.

This clonotype was counted at least ten times. This sequence joins TRBV20-1 and TRBJ2-5; TRBD2 matches 10 bases. With V trimmed by 6 bases and J by 13 bases, 11 bases remained unmatched. The CDR3 contains 12 residues. Germline values: CDR1 DFQATT, CDR2 SNEGSKA (reference sequence). The CDR3 is CSAGSGRAVPYF. The CDR3 nucleotides read TGCAGTGCGGGGAGCGGGAGGGCCGTTCCGTACTTC.

This clonotype was counted a single time. The chain uses TRBV5-6 and TRBJ2-3, with 9 bases lining up with TRBD2. The CDR3 runs to 15 residues. The germline gives CDR1 SGHDT, CDR2 YYEEEE. Trimming removed 4 bases from V and 3 bases from J; junction bases left unmatched: 6. CDR3 sequence: CASSIIAGETDTQYF. DNA of the CDR3: TGTGCCAGCAGCATAATAGCGGGAGAAACAGATACGCAGTATTTT. The full variable domain, its missing parts supplied by reference TRBV5-6 and TRBJ2-3, is DAGVTQSPTHLIKTRGQQVTLRCSPKSGHDTVSWYQQALGQGPQFIFQYYEEEERQRGNFPDRFSGHQFPNYSSELNVNALLLGDSALYLCASSIIAGETDTQYFGPGTRLTVL.

This chain uses TRBV15 with TRBJ2-5, with TRBD2 matching over 7 bases. Germline trimming cut 1 base from V and 1 base from J; bases unmatched to any gene: 3. Germline V gives CDR1 LNHNV, CDR2 YYDKDF (reference sequence). The CDR3 runs to 15 residues. CDR3 sequence reads: CATSRGPSGQETQYF. The CDR3, as DNA: TGTGCCACCAGCAGAGGACCTAGCGGCCAAGAGACCCAGTACTTC.

A few counts support this clonotype. The rearrangement uses TRBV15 and TRBJ2-1, with D perhaps TRBD2 (6 bases). There are 18 residues in the CDR3. Germline values: CDR1 LNHNV, CDR2 YYDKDF (reference sequence). V was shortened by 0 bases and J by 4 bases, with 19 bases between the two germline ends. DNA of the CDR3: TGTGCCACCAGCAGAGATCCAACTAGCACGCCAGTATACAATGAGCAGTTCTTC. Amino acid sequence: CATSRDPTSTPVYNEQFF.

Many counts were recorded for this clonotype. The CDR3 sequence is CASSEEGVTAKNIQYF. CDR3 bases: TGTGCCAGCAGTGAGGAAGGGGTTACAGCCAAAAACATTCAGTACTTC. The J gene is TRBJ2-4, the V gene TRBV2; weak D call: TRBD1 (5 bases). The germline V and J ends were trimmed by 3 bases and 0 bases, with 12 bases remaining between them. The CDR3 is 16 residues long. The germline V gene encodes CDR1 SNHLY and CDR2 FYNNEI.

Concerning this clonotype: The missing conserved phenylalanine or tryptophan at the end of this CDR3 makes a read error likely. The chain is built from TRBV28 and TRBJ2-1; D is possibly TRBD2 (5 bases). Germline values: CDR1 MDHEN, CDR2 SYDVKM. The CDR3 length is 14 residues. The V gene lost 7 bases and the J gene lost 4 bases, with 14 bases spanning the gap. In nucleotides, the CDR3 is TGTGCCAGCACCGGGCTCGGGGTTTACAATGAGCAGTTCCTC. This sequence encodes CASTGLGVYNEQFL.

This clonotype was found many times. The CDR3 DNA is TGTGCCAGCAGTCAAGGGAGCGGACGGGCGAGAGGCACAGATACGCAGTATTTT. Its translation: CASSQGSGRARGTDTQYF. The rearrangement joins TRBV6-2 or TRBV6-3 to TRBJ2-3; possibly TRBD2 for D (5 bases). V lost 5 bases to trimming and J lost 1 base, with 22 bases between them. This CDR3 spans 18 amino acids. Germline V gives CDR1 MNHEY, CDR2 SVGEGT.

This sequence joins TRBV14 and TRBJ2-3; possibly TRBD1 for D (6 bases). V dropped 4 bases and J dropped 3 bases, with 17 bases sitting between them. The CDR3 covers 16 residues. Germline V gene sequence: CDR1 SGHDN, CDR2 FVKESK. CDR3 coding DNA: TGTGCCAGCAGCCGGGGTAGCGTGCAGGGGACAGATACGCAGTATTTT. Its protein is CASSRGSVQGTDTQYF.

This clonotype was observed many times. This chain links TRBV19 with TRBJ1-1; no firm D call. V dropped 8 bases and J dropped 4 bases, with 11 bases sitting between them. The germline V gene encodes CDR1 LNHDA and CDR2 SQIVND (reference sequence). The CDR3 covers 12 residues. This chain's CDR3 is CASCGRATEAFF. As DNA, the CDR3 is TGTGCCAGTTGTGGACGTGCCACTGAAGCTTTCTTT.

This clonotype was seen more than once but under ten times. This chain uses TRBV28 with TRBJ2-7; weak D call: TRBD2 (6 bases). There are 16 residues in the CDR3. Germline CDR1 is MDHEN and CDR2 is SYDVKM. The V gene lost 4 bases and the J gene lost 5 bases, with 21 bases spanning the gap. As DNA, the CDR3 is TGTGCCAGCAGTTCTGTAATTATCGGAGGGCCGGACGAGCAGTACTTC. Translating it yields CASSSVIIGGPDEQYF.

The table lists this clonotype with many counts. V is TRBV5-8 and J is TRBJ2-3; tentative D call: TRBD2 (6 bases). Trimming shortened V by 3 bases and J by 5 bases, and 13 bases separated the two germline ends. CDR1 and CDR2 from the germline V gene are SGHTS and YDEGEE. This CDR3 comprises 14 residues. In DNA, the CDR3 is TGTGCCAGCAGCTGGAGGGAAATTGGAGATACGCAGTATTTT. It specifies CASSWREIGDTQYF.

This clonotype was seen more than once but under ten times. This chain connects TRBV28 to TRBJ2-2; 10 bases are a match to TRBD1. V trimming: 1 base; J trimming: 7 bases; junction bases outside the gene matches: 12. This CDR3 contains 18 residues. Per the germline V gene, CDR1 is MDHEN and CDR2 is SYDVKM. In nucleotides, the CDR3 is TGTGCCAGCAGTTTATATAAACTCGACAGGGGGCAAGGCGGGGAGCTGTTTTTT. Translation: CASSLYKLDRGQGGELFF.

There are many counts of this clonotype. CDR3 sequence (DNA): TGCGCCAGCAGCTTGGACCGCAAGGATGAGCAGTTCTTC. Translation gives CASSLDRKDEQFF. V and J are TRBV5-1 and TRBJ2-1; D gene ambiguous. The CDR3 has 13 amino acids. Per the germline V gene, CDR1 is SGHRS and CDR2 is YFSETQ. V was clipped by 0 bases and J by 8 bases, with 9 bases between them.

This clonotype was seen repeatedly, ten times or more. The rearrangement uses TRBV5-1 and TRBJ1-1, with a weak D call TRBD1 (5 bases). V was trimmed by 3 bases and J by 0 bases, leaving 12 bases between them. The germline CDR1 and CDR2 sequences are SGHRS and YFSETQ. The CDR3 covers 15 residues. The CDR3: CASSSADSMNTEAFF. CDR3 nucleotides: TGCGCCAGCAGCTCCGCCGACAGCATGAACACTGAAGCTTTCTTT.